Following are 29 T cell receptor beta chains from one sample sequenced in a study of blood T cells in healthy people across ages. With a J-beta primer mix and a sample-barcoded 5' primer, a second PCR ran about 7 to 12 cycles. TCRdb processed the 5' RACE reads anew with MiXCR; each CDR3 protein has one entry. The sample shows about 670,000 distinct CDR3 sequences, about 43% of them seen only once. Material for sequencing was blood. These receptors all stem from an elderly man in good health.

The chain uses TRBV28 and TRBJ1-4, with 7 bases lining up with TRBD1. Germline CDR1 reads MDHEN; CDR2 reads SYDVKM. The CDR3 is 15 residues long. V lost 2 bases to trimming and J lost 6 bases; unmatched junction nucleotides: 6. The CDR3 here is CASSLGAGTDEKLFF. The DNA for the CDR3 is TGTGCCAGCAGTTTAGGGGCCGGGACAGATGAAAAACTGTTTTTT.

This clonotype has more than one count but fewer than ten. J is TRBJ1-1 and V is TRBV20-1; 9 bases fit TRBD1. The CDR3 totals 14 residues. Trimming at V came to 4 bases and at J to 7 bases, leaving 10 bases not matched to a gene. Per the germline V gene, CDR1 is DFQATT and CDR2 is SNEGSKA (reference sequence). CDR3 DNA sequence: TGCAGTGCTACCCGCAGGGACAGGGAATGTGAAGCTTTCTTT. It is translated as CSATRRDRECEAFF.

The table lists this clonotype with many counts. The chain couples TRBV7-2 to TRBJ2-4; D may be TRBD1 (6 bases). The CDR3 covers 15 residues. Per germline, CDR1 SGHTA and CDR2 FQGNSA. V lost 7 bases and J lost 0, with 13 bases in between. CDR3 DNA sequence: TGTGCCAGCACCCCCGGACAGCTAGCCAAAAACATTCAGTACTTC. It yields the protein CASTPGQLAKNIQYF.

This clonotype is categorized as medium-sized. The CDR3 region has the DNA TGTGCCAGCAGCAATGGACAGGGGTTCGATACCGGGGAGCTGTTTTTT. As protein: CASSNGQGFDTGELFF. The chain carries TRBV7-9 and TRBJ2-2, with TRBD1 matching over 9 bases. J lost 5 bases, V lost 5 bases, and 9 bases had no gene match. This CDR3 comprises 16 residues. Germline V gene data show CDR1 as SEHNR and CDR2 as FQNEAQ (reference sequence).

The table lists this clonotype with many counts. This rearrangement joins TRBV12-3 or TRBV12-4 to TRBJ1-1; D call uncertain. The ends were cut back, 7 bases at V and 0 bases at J, with 15 bases in the middle. This CDR3 spans 15 amino acids. CDR3 loop: CASTPAHLLNTEAFF. The CDR3 bases are TGTGCCAGCACCCCGGCCCACCTTCTGAACACTGAAGCTTTCTTT.

This clonotype was found a few times. The gene calls are TRBV11-2 and TRBJ2-7; D is unclear. The germline CDR1 and CDR2 sequences are SGHAT and FQNNGV. The V gene lost 5 bases and the J gene lost 6 bases, with 11 bases spanning the gap. This CDR3 is 12 amino acids long. CDR3 DNA sequence: TGTGCCAGCAGCGTACCACTCACCGAGCAGTACTTC. Encoded protein: CASSVPLTEQYF.

This clonotype has a handful of counts. V usage is TRBV12-3 or TRBV12-4 and J usage is TRBJ1-5; TRBD1 aligns across 7 bases. V lost 5 bases and J lost 4; bases outside the gene matches: 11. CDR3 length: 16 residues. This chain's CDR3 is CASSGQDRVRNQPQHF. CDR3 DNA: TGTGCCAGCAGTGGTCAAGACAGGGTCAGGAATCAGCCCCAGCATTTT.

Concerning this clonotype: With a much larger clone just one base away, this may be a read error. The chain recombines TRBV20-1 with TRBJ2-5, with D uncertain. V was shortened by 0 bases and J by 4 bases, with 18 bases between the two germline ends. The CDR3 has 16 residues. CDR1 DFQATT and CDR2 SNEGSKA come from the germline V gene (reference sequence). The CDR3 sequence: CSARDRGGRTRETQYF. The DNA for the CDR3 is TGCAGTGCTAGAGATCGAGGTGGACGCACCAGAGAGACCCAGTACTTC.

This sequence joins TRBV7-2 and TRBJ2-1; tentatively, D is TRBD1 or TRBD2 (6 bases each). This CDR3 has 15 amino acids. V was pared by 4 bases and J by 10 bases, with 20 bases between. Germline V gene data show CDR1 as SGHTA and CDR2 as FQGNSA. Here the CDR3 reads CASSSPGAGDGEQFF. CDR3 DNA: TGTGCCAGCAGCTCACCGGGGGCAGGGGATGGCGAGCAGTTCTTC.

This chain joins TRBV19 and TRBJ2-7; 11 bases line up with TRBD1. Trimming cost V 6 bases and J 4 bases; bases outside gene matches: 8. In germline, CDR1 is LNHDA, CDR2 SQIVND (reference sequence). This CDR3 has 15 amino acids. The CDR3 DNA follows: TGTGCCAGTAGAGTGCCGGACAGGGGGCCTTACGAGCAGTACTTC. Its protein is CASRVPDRGPYEQYF. Looking up the rest from reference TRBV19 and TRBJ2-7 gives the full variable domain: DGGITQSPKYLFRKEGQNVTLSCEQNLNHDAMYWYRQDPGQGLRLIYYSQIVNDFQKGDIAEGYSVSREKKESFPLTVTSAQKNPTAFYLCASRVPDRGPYEQYFGPGTRLTVT.

The chain has TRBV12-3 or TRBV12-4 and TRBJ2-7, with D maybe TRBD2 (5 bases). The length of the CDR3 is 13 residues. Trimming removed 7 bases from V and 7 bases from J, with 17 bases in between. The chain's CDR3 is CASTIPGGNEQYF. The DNA of the CDR3 is TGTGCCAGCACTATCCCCGGAGGCAATGAGCAGTACTTC.

This clonotype was detected ten times or more. The chain has TRBV4-1 and TRBJ2-7, with TRBD2 matching 7 bases. This CDR3 region has 15 residues. The germline V gene has CDR1 MGHRA and CDR2 YSYEKL. The V segment lost 1 base and the J segment 6 bases; nucleotides outside the gene matches: 9. In DNA form, the CDR3 reads TGCGCCAGCAGCCAAGGGGGTTTAAGCGGGGCCGAGCAGTACTTC. Protein product: CASSQGGLSGAEQYF.

The CDR3 nucleotides read TGTGCCAGCAGCCAAGATCCTAAAGACTCAGATACGCAGTATTTT. Its protein is CASSQDPKDSDTQYF. The gene calls are TRBV3-1 and TRBJ2-3; D call uncertain. This CDR3 has 15 amino acids. Germline CDR1 and CDR2: LGHDT and YNNKEL (reference sequence). The V gene lost 0 bases and the J gene lost 4 bases, with 11 bases spanning the gap.

The chain is built from TRBV4-2 and TRBJ2-1; the match to TRBD1 covers 7 bases. Trimming removed 8 bases from V and 9 bases from J; junction bases left unmatched: 13. The CDR3 spans 14 residues. Germline V gene lookup returns CDR1 LGHNA and CDR2 YNFKEQ. The DNA of the CDR3 is TGTGCCAGCCGATCGACAGGGTTGGGAAGTGAGCAGTTCTTC. Protein product: CASRSTGLGSEQFF.

The V gene is TRBV12-3 or TRBV12-4, the J gene TRBJ2-2; 13 positions match TRBD2. The CDR3 has 19 amino acids. V trimming: 2 bases; J trimming: 2 bases; junction bases outside the gene matches: 8. The CDR3 DNA sequence: TGTGCCAGCAGTTTATCTCTACTAGCGGGGGGGTTTAACACCGGGGAGCTGTTTTTT. Encoded protein: CASSLSLLAGGFNTGELFF.

This clonotype was found a few times. This chain links TRBV28 with TRBJ2-4, with 14 bases aligning to TRBD2. Matching the DNA end better, TRBJ2-7 makes the J call doubtful. Germline V gives CDR1 MDHEN, CDR2 SYDVKM. The CDR3 is made up of 15 amino acids. DNA for the CDR3: TGTGCCAGCAGTTTACGGACTAGCGGGAGGTTCGAGCAGTACTTC. Amino acids: CASSLRTSGRFEQYF.

The chain carries TRBV5-4 and TRBJ2-7; TRBD1 matches 7 bases. Trimming removed 1 base from V and 4 bases from J; junction bases left unmatched: 8. Germline loops: CDR1 SGHNT, CDR2 YYREEE (reference sequence). The CDR3 length is 15 residues. CDR3 DNA sequence: TGTGCCAGCAGCTTGCCAGCTTTGACAGGGTACGAGCAGTACTTC. It is translated as CASSLPALTGYEQYF.

This clonotype was seen only a few times. The CDR3 loop reads CASSSHARGLDGYTF. As DNA, the CDR3 is TGTGCCAGCAGTAGCCACGCGAGGGGCTTGGATGGCTACACCTTC. This rearrangement joins TRBV28 to TRBJ1-2; perhaps TRBD1 as D (5 bases). The CDR3 covers 15 residues. V lost 5 bases and J 6 bases, leaving 19 bases between the germline ends. The germline V gene has CDR1 MDHEN and CDR2 SYDVKM.

To note about this clonotype: An end of the junction differs from the germline gene, which may be a read error. The CDR3 nucleotides are TGTGCCAGCGGCCAAGTCCCCTACCCTGACAGGAACACTGAAGCTTTCTTT. It specifies CASGQVPYPDRNTEAFF. The V call is TRBV4-2, the J call TRBJ1-1, with a possible D match to TRBD1 (5 bases). CDR3 length equals 17 residues. The germline gives CDR1 LGHNA, CDR2 YNFKEQ.

Concerning this clonotype: Germline and junction disagree at one end, which may indicate a read error. The chain is built from TRBV4-1 and TRBJ2-3, with 8 positions matching TRBD2. CDR1 and CDR2 (germline): MGHRA, YSYEKL. CDR3 size: 15 residues. The DNA for the CDR3 is TGCGCCAGCACCCGGACTAGCCCTCCCACAGATTCGCAGTATTTT. The encoded protein is CASTRTSPPTDSQYF.

This clonotype occurred many times. V gene TRBV12-3 or TRBV12-4 combines with J gene TRBJ2-1; D ambiguous. Trimming shortened V by 3 bases and J by 8 bases, and 5 bases separated the two germline ends. The CDR3 consists of 11 residues. The DNA for the CDR3 is TGTGCCAGCAGTTTCTTGGATGAGCAGTTCTTC. Its translation is CASSFLDEQFF.

Comment on this clonotype: One junction end does not reproduce the germline sequence, and a read error may be involved. This sequence joins TRBV7-9 and TRBJ2-1, with TRBD2 as a possible D gene (5 bases). Looked up from germline, CDR1 is SEHNR and CDR2 is FQNEAQ (reference sequence). The CDR3 spans 13 residues. The CDR3 here is CASSVALVDEQFF. DNA for the CDR3: TGTGCCAGCAGCGTAGCGTTGGTCGATGAGCAGTTCTTC. Based on the CDR3 plus reference TRBV7-9 and TRBJ2-1, the full variable domain is DTGVSQNPRHKITKRGQNVTFRCDPISEHNRLYWYRQTLGQGPEFLTYFQNEAQLEKSRLLSDRFSAERPKGSFSTLEIQRTEQGDSAMYLCASSVALVDEQFFGPGTRLTVL.

Only a few counts were recorded for this clonotype. This CDR3 is CSAREGTGGNSGANVLTF. The CDR3 DNA reads TGCAGTGCTAGAGAAGGGACAGGGGGCAACTCTGGGGCCAACGTCCTGACTTTC. The gene calls are TRBV20-1 and TRBJ2-6; 12 bases are shared with TRBD1. V gave up 0 bases and J gave up 0 bases; unmatched junction bases: 3. The CDR3 covers 18 residues. Germline V gene data show CDR1 as DFQATT and CDR2 as SNEGSKA (reference sequence).

The rearrangement joins TRBV15 to TRBJ2-5; D may correspond to TRBD1 or TRBD2 (5 bases each). The tail of the sequence fits TRBJ2-7 better, so the J call may be wrong. CDR3 length equals 16 residues. The germline V gene has CDR1 LNHNV and CDR2 YYDKDF (reference sequence). In DNA form, the CDR3 reads TGTGCCACCAGCAGAGACCCCGGGACGGCCACCTACGAGCAGTACTTC. This codes for CATSRDPGTATYEQYF.

This clonotype is a singleton in its sample. A read error is possible here, since a much larger clone lies one base away. Because the CDR3 is missing its conserved closing phenylalanine or tryptophan, this is likely a read error. The chain links TRBV29-1 to TRBJ2-7; TRBD1 matches at 8 bases. The germline V gene has CDR1 SQVTM and CDR2 ANQGSEA. Trimming took 5 bases from V and 0 from J; bases not matched to a gene: 6. The CDR3 extends over 14 amino acids. The CDR3 sequence is CSVLDRGGSYEQYS. As DNA, the CDR3 is TGCAGCGTTCTCGACAGGGGAGGCTCCTACGAGCAGTACTCC.

The chain has TRBV7-3 and TRBJ2-1; D tentatively reads TRBD1 or TRBD2 (5 bases each). V lost 5 bases and J 0 bases, leaving 14 bases between the germline ends. In germline, CDR1 is SGHTA, CDR2 FQGTGA. The CDR3 length is 16 residues. CDR3 region: CASSKGRQSSYNEQFF. The CDR3 region has the DNA TGTGCCAGCAGCAAGGGACGGCAAAGCTCCTACAATGAGCAGTTCTTC.

This clonotype was counted between two and nine times. The chain combines TRBV29-1 with TRBJ2-3; D uncertain. The V end was cut by 3 bases, the J end by 4 bases, with 17 bases between. Germline V CDR1 and CDR2: SQVTM, ANQGSEA. CDR3 length: 15 amino acids. CDR3 in DNA: TGCAGCGTTGATTCGCCTTCCTTGTCAGCAGATACGCAGTATTTT. This encodes CSVDSPSLSADTQYF.

The V call is TRBV6-2 or TRBV6-3, the J call TRBJ2-1; 8 nucleotides align to TRBD2. Germline V gene lookup returns CDR1 MNHEY and CDR2 SVGEGT. Germline trimming cut 5 bases from V and 3 bases from J; bases unmatched to any gene: 9. The CDR3 spans 16 residues. Here the CDR3 DNA reads TGTGCCAGCAGTCGCTCCACTAGCGGTTACTACAATGAGCAGTTCTTC. Its translation: CASSRSTSGYYNEQFF.

This sequence joins TRBV27 and TRBJ1-1; D is possibly TRBD1 (6 bases). In germline, CDR1 is MNHEY, CDR2 SMNVEV (reference sequence). The CDR3 is 14 amino acids. Trimming left V 3 bases short and J 6 bases short, with 14 bases between. The CDR3 sequence is CASSFGKGVAEAFF. The CDR3 DNA reads TGTGCCAGCAGTTTTGGTAAGGGGGTCGCTGAAGCTTTCTTT.